The 2 T cell receptor beta chains presented below share a single source sample, sequenced in a study of T cells in Graves' hyperthyroidism and ophthalmopathy. RNA transcripts yielded amplified TCR beta CDR3 regions. During a first-round RT-PCR of the TCR CDR3, the HTBI primer set was used. MiXCR was run by TCRdb on the multiplex PCR reads, yielding one entry per CDR3 protein. The top ten hold 35% to 50% of the sample, which has a few hundred thousand distinct CDR3 sequences, about 18% seen once. The material sequenced was blood. These receptors all come from a man aged 18 to 29 with Graves' ophthalmopathy.

This clonotype occurred many times. V gene TRBV3-1 combines with J gene TRBJ1-1; the D is unclear. There are 12 residues in the CDR3. The germline gives CDR1 LGHDT, CDR2 YNNKEL (reference sequence). The V end lost 6 bases, the J end lost 4 bases, and 9 bases lay between the germline ends. CDR3: CASRAGVTEAFF. CDR3 bases: TGTGCCAGCAGGGCGGGAGTCACTGAAGCTTTCTTT.

This clonotype has only a few counts. With a much larger clone just one base away, this may be a read error. The V gene is TRBV15, the J gene TRBJ1-1; no firm D call. In germline, CDR1 is LNHNV, CDR2 YYDKDF (reference sequence). This CDR3 is built from 13 residues. The ends were cut back, 0 bases at V and 0 bases at J, with 2 bases in the middle. The CDR3 protein is CATSRDVNTEAFF. As DNA, the CDR3 is TGTGCCACCAGCAGAGATGTGAACACTGAAGCTTTCTTT.